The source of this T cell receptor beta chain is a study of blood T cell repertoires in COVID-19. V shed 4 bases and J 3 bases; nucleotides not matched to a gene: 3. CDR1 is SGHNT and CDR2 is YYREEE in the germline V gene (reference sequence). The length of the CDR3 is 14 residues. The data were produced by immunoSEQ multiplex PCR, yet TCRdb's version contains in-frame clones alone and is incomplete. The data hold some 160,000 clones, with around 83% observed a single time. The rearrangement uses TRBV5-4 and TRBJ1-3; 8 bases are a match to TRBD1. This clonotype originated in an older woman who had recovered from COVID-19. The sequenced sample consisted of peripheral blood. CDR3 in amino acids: CASSRTGYGNTIYF. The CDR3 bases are TGTGCCAGCAGCCGGACAGGGTATGGAAACACCATATATTTT.